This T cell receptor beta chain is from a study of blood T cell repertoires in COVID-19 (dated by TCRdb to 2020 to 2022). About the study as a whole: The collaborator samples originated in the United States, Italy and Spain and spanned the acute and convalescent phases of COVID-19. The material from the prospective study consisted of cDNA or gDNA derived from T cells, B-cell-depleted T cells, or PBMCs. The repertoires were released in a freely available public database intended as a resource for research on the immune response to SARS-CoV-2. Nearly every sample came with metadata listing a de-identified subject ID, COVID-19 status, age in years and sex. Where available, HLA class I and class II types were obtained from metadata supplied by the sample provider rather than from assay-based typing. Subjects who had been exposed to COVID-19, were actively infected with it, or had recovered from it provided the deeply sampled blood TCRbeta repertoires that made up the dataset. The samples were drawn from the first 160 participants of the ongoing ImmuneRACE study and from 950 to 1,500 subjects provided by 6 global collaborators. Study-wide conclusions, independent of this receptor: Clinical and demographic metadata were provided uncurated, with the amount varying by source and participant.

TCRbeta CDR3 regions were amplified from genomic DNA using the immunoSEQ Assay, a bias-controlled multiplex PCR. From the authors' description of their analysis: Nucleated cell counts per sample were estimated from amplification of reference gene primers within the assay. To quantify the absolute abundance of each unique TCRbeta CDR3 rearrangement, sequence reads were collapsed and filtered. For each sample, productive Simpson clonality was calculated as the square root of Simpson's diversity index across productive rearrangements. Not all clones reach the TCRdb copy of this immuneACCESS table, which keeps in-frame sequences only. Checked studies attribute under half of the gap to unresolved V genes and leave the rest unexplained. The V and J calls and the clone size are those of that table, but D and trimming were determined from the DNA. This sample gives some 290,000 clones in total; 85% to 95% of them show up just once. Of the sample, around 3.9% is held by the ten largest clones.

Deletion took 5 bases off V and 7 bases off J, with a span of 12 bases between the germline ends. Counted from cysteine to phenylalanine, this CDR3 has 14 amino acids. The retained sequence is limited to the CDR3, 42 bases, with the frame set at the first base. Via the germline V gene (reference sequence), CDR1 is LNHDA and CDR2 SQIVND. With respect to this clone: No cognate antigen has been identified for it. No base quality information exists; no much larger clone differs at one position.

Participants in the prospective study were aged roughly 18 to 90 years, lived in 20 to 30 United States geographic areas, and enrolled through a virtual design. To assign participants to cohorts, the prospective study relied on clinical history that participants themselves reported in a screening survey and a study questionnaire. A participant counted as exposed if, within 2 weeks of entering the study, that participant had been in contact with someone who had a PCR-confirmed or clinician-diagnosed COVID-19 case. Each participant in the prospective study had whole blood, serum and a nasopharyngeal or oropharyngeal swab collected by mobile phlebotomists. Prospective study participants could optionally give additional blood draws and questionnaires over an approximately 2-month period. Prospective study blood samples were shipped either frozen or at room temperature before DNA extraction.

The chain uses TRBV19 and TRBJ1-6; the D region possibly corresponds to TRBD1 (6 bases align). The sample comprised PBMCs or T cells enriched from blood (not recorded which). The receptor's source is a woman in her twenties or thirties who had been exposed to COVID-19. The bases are TGTGCCAGTAGTTATCGAGGGGGAAATTCACCCCTCCACTTT. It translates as CASSYRGGNSPLHF. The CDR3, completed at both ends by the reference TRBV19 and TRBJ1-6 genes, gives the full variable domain DGGITQSPKYLFRKEGQNVTLSCEQNLNHDAMYWYRQDPGQGLRLIYYSQIVNDFQKGDIAEGYSVSREKKESFPLTVTSAQKNPTAFYLCASSYRGGNSPLHFGNGTRLTVT.